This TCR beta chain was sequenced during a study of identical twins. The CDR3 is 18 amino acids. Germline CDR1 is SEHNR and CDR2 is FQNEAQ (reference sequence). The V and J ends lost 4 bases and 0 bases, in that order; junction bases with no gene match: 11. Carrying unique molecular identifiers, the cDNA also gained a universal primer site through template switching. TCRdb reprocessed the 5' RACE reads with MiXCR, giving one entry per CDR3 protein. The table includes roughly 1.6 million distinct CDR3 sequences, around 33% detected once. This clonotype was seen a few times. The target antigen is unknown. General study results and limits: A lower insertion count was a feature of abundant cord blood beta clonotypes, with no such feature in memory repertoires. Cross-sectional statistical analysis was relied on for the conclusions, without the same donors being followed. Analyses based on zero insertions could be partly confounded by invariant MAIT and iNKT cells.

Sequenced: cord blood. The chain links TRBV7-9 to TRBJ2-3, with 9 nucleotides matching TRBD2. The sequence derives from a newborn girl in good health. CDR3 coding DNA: TGTGCCAGCAGCTACTTGCGGGGGGGGTACCCTAGCACAGATACGCAGTATTTT. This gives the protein CASSYLRGGYPSTDTQYF.